Listed here is a single TCR beta chain. Its matching antigen is unknown. Time point indicated: week 47, end of study. All doses held 300 ug of mutant IDH1 20-mer peptide, with topical imiquimod. There were new WHO grade 3 or 4 astrocytomas in the donors, and these were IDH1-mutant and ATRX-lost. The CDR3 extends over 14 amino acids. CDR1 and CDR2 from the germline V gene are SQVTM and ANQGSEA. V gave up 4 bases and J gave up 10 bases; unmatched junction bases: 10. This sample was taken from a study of a mutant IDH1 vaccine in newly diagnosed glioma. Assay: immunoSEQ multiplex PCR; the TCRdb copy retains only in-frame clones and omits some. Of some 60,000 clones in the sample, roughly four fifths are singletons; the top ten hold under 4.5%.

The sample consisted of PBMCs, taken from a glioma patient whose treatment included an IDH1 peptide vaccine. This TCR was recovered from a young man with glioma. The gene calls are TRBV29-1 and TRBJ2-1; TRBD1 aligns across 10 bases. The CDR3 DNA follows: TGCAGCGTTGTGACAGGGGGCGAAATTTGGGAGCAGTTCTTC. Amino acid sequence: CSVVTGGEIWEQFF.